This TCR beta chain originates from a study of PD-1 blockade in classical Hodgkin lymphoma. The data were produced by immunoSEQ multiplex PCR, yet TCRdb's version contains in-frame clones alone and is incomplete. The data hold approximately 20,000 clones, with around four fifths observed a single time. Details on this clone: Its target is not known.

The CDR3 length is 17 residues. V lost 5 bases to trimming and J lost 6 bases; unmatched junction nucleotides: 13. Germline-derived CDR1 and CDR2 are SEHNR and FQNEAQ (reference sequence). Time point meaning: cycle 4 day 1 (C4D1), after less than 7 weeks of nivolumab. Each patient's relapse followed autologous stem cell transplantation, and brentuximab vedotin exposure varied. Magnetic depletion of unwanted cells isolated CD4+ T cells from thawed PBMCs. Best outcomes ranged across complete response, partial response and progressive disease. General study results and limits: Complete responders matched newly diagnosed patients in baseline diversity. The study found that TCR diversity rose significantly by C4D1 in CD4+ but not CD8+ cells.

The sequence derives from a human donor with classical Hodgkin lymphoma. V and J are TRBV7-9 and TRBJ2-1; 10 nucleotides line up with TRBD2. The sequencing here drew on CD4+ T cells from blood, taken before the fourth cycle of nivolumab. The CDR3 DNA reads as TGTGCCAGCAGCCGACGAGGGGGGCTAGCGGGAGTCAATGAGCAGTTCTTC. Protein product: CASSRRGGLAGVNEQFF.